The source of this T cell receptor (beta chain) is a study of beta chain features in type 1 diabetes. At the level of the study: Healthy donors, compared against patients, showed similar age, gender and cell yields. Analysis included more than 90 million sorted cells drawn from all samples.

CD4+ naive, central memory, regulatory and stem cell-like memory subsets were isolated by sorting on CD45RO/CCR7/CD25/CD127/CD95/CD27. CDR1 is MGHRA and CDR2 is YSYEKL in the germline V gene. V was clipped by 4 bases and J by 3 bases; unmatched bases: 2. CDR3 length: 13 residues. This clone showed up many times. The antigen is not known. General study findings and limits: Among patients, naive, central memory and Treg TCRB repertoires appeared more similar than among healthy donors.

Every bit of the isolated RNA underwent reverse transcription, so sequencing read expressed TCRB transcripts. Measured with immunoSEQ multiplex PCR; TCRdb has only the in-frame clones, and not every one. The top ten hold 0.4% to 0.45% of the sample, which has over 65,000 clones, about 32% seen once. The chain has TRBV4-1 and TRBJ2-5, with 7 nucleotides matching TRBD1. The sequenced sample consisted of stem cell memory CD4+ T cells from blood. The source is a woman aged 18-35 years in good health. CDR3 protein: CASSLTGKETQYF. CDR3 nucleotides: TGCGCCAGCAGCCTGACAGGGAAAGAGACCCAGTACTTC.